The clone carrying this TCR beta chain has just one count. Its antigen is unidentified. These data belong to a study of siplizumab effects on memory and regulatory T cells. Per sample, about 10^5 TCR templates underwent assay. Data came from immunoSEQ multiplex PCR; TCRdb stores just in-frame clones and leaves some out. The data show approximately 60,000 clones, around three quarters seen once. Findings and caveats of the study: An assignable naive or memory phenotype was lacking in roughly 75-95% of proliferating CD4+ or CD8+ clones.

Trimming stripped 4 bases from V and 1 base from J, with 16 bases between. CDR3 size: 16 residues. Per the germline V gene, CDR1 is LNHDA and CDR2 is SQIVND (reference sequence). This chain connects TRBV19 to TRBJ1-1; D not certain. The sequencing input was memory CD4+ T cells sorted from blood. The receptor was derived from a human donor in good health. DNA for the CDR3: TGTGCCAGTAGTAATCCCCGGGGAGCTTCGAACACTGAAGCTTTCTTT. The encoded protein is CASSNPRGASNTEAFF.